Sequencing of this T cell receptor beta chain was carried out in a study of T cell responses to AZD1222 COVID-19 vaccine. Whole-study findings and limits: Nearly half of spike-specific TCRs reportedly target variant regions that are unmutated in the B.1.351 and B.1.1.7 variants. Most donors were white British, females outnumbered males, and clonal diversity was possibly underestimated. Spike-specific TCR breadth and depth rose after two AZD1222 doses.

With respect to this clone: Its antigen remains unknown.

Here immunoSEQ multiplex PCR was the method, and the copy in TCRdb shows in-frame clones only, minus some. The sample lists around 99,000 clones; 91% were seen once. Germline V gene data show CDR1 as SGHRS and CDR2 as YFSETQ. The CDR3 loop spans 16 amino acids. The trim removed 3 bases at V and 0 bases at J, leaving 8 bases unmatched. Whether given at about 4 or about 12 weeks, second doses were pooled. The sequence derives from an adult who received the AZD1222 COVID-19 vaccine. The sequencing here drew on peripheral blood, taken 28 days after the second AZD1222 dose. The gene calls are TRBV5-1 and TRBJ1-1, with 7 nucleotides matching TRBD1. CDR3 DNA: TGCGCCAGCAGCTCGATCCCGACAGGGTTGAACACTGAAGCTTTCTTT. It yields the protein CASSSIPTGLNTEAFF.